These 12 T cell receptor beta chains share one sample of origin, sequenced in a study of cytomegalovirus exposure and HLA in healthy donors. Profiling relied on immunoSEQ multiplex PCR, and the TCRdb table lists in-frame clones only, not all of them. The repertoire holds over 250,000 clones, with approximately 83% as singletons. Sequenced material: PBMCs. These receptors were collected from a woman aged 18-29 years in good health and CMV-seronegative.

The chain carries TRBV18 and TRBJ1-5, with 8 nucleotides matching TRBD1. CDR1 is KGHSH, CDR2 LQKENI, per germline. V was clipped by 2 bases and J by 4 bases; unmatched bases: 4. The CDR3 totals 15 residues. The CDR3 DNA reads TGTGCCAGCTCACCATCGCAGGGGGCGAATCAGCCCCAGCATTTT. Translating gives CASSPSQGANQPQHF.

This chain links TRBV9 with TRBJ1-1; possible D gene TRBD1, 5 bases. CDR1 and CDR2 (germline): SGDLS, YYNGEE. The length of the CDR3 is 15 residues. Deletions cut 4 bases from V and 5 bases from J, with 18 bases between. Here the CDR3 DNA reads TGTGCCAGCAGCTCCTTCGGGGGGAGTGGAACTGAAGCTTTCTTT. It is translated as CASSSFGGSGTEAFF.

The genes are TRBV27 and TRBJ2-1, with D perhaps matching TRBD2 (5 bases). Per the germline V gene, CDR1 is MNHEY and CDR2 is SMNVEV (reference sequence). The CDR3 loop spans 13 amino acids. V gave up 1 base and J gave up 10 bases, with 11 bases separating them. CDR3 DNA: TGTGCCAGCAGTTTATGGCGGGCTGGGGAGCAGTTCTTC. Amino acid sequence: CASSLWRAGEQFF.

In its sample, this clone was seen once. The chain recombines TRBV30 with TRBJ2-7; D perhaps matches TRBD2 (7 bases). CDR3 length: 15 amino acids. Trimming took off 7 bases at V and 3 bases at J, with 22 bases between the two ends. Germline values: CDR1 GTSNPN, CDR2 SVGIG (reference sequence). The CDR3 bases are TGTGCCTTCTCCGAGGGAGGGGGAGCTTTCTACGAGCAGTACTTC. This sequence encodes CAFSEGGGAFYEQYF.

V usage is TRBV30 and J usage is TRBJ2-7; tentative D call: TRBD1 (6 bases). V lost 1 base to trimming and J lost 7 bases, with 14 bases between them. The CDR3 consists of 13 residues. Germline lookup yields CDR1 GTSNPN and CDR2 SVGIG (reference sequence). CDR3 coding DNA: TGTGCCTGGAGTGCGCAGGGGCTATGGGAGCAGTACTTC. This sequence encodes CAWSAQGLWEQYF.

This chain connects TRBV5-1 to TRBJ2-7, with a tentative D call TRBD2 (6 bases). From germline, CDR1 is SGHRS and CDR2 YFSETQ. With 4 bases removed from V and 2 bases from J, the gap between germline ends came to 16 bases. The CDR3 runs to 15 residues. CDR3 protein: CASSRWGVGPYEQYF. The DNA of the CDR3 is TGCGCCAGCAGCCGATGGGGGGTAGGACCCTACGAGCAGTACTTC. Based on the CDR3 plus reference TRBV5-1 and TRBJ2-7, the full variable domain is KAGVTQTPRYLIKTRGQQVTLSCSPISGHRSVSWYQQTPGQGLQFLFEYFSETQRNKGNFPGRFSGRQFSNSRSEMNVSTLELGDSALYLCASSRWGVGPYEQYFGPGTRLTVT.

In this sample, this clone turned up once. The chain combines TRBV30 with TRBJ1-5; D call uncertain. The length of the CDR3 is 13 residues. V lost 2 bases and J lost 5, with 10 bases in between. Per germline, CDR1 GTSNPN and CDR2 SVGIG (reference sequence). This chain's CDR3 is CAWSPSGDQPQHF. The CDR3 DNA follows: TGTGCCTGGAGTCCAAGCGGGGATCAGCCCCAGCATTTT.

The chain employs TRBV9 and TRBJ2-7; 8 bases are shared with TRBD2. Germline trimming cut 3 bases from V and 0 bases from J; bases unmatched to any gene: 5. Germline V gene sequence: CDR1 SGDLS, CDR2 YYNGEE. CDR3 length: 15 amino acids. The CDR3 DNA is TGTGCCAGCAGCGCGGAACTAGCGGACTCCTACGAGCAGTACTTC. Translating it yields CASSAELADSYEQYF.

The chain has TRBV21-1 and TRBJ1-1; the table's D call, TRBD1, was not checked against the DNA. TRBV21-1 is given as a pseudogene. This CDR3 has 15 amino acids. In DNA, the CDR3 is TGTGCCAGCACCTACGGGACAGAGATGAACACTGAAGCTTTCTTT. Its translation: CASTYGTEMNTEAFF.

In this sample, this clone turned up once. CDR3 bases: TGTGCCAGCAGGGGGGCTCACTACGAGCAGTACTTC. Protein product: CASRGAHYEQYF. The V gene is TRBV27, the J gene TRBJ2-7; tentative D call: TRBD1 (6 bases). The CDR3 covers 12 residues. The V gene's germline CDR1 is MNHEY and CDR2 SMNVEV (reference sequence). The V end was cut by 6 bases, the J end by 3 bases, with 9 bases between.

This clone was recorded a few times. A junction end diverges from the germline sequence, so it may reflect a read error. The genes are TRBV6-5 and TRBJ1-2; TRBD1 agrees at 7 bases. The CDR3 covers 13 residues. Looked up from germline, CDR1 is MNHEY and CDR2 is SVGAGI. For the CDR3, the DNA is TGTGCCAGCAGCGGGGATATGGGACAGCGGGTCGCCTTC. Translating gives CASSGDMGQRVAF.

This sequence joins TRBV7-2 and TRBJ1-2; tentatively, D is TRBD1 (5 bases). The length of the CDR3 is 13 residues. CDR1 and CDR2 (germline): SGHTA, FQGNSA. V lost 3 bases and J lost 6, with 11 bases in between. The CDR3 is CASSFPRVHGYTF. The CDR3 DNA is TGTGCCAGCAGCTTTCCCAGGGTTCATGGCTACACCTTC.